This T cell receptor (beta chain) was documented in a study of shared clonotypes between healthy human individuals. On the study more broadly: Contributing individuals were a couple of females and three males aged 18 to 49.

Healthy and HIV-negative, the adult donors had no recent acute infections or vaccinations. In the authors' methods: Because ImmunoSEQ provided only junction sequences with no quality scores, the filtering differed. The method was immunoSEQ multiplex PCR; TCRdb's version includes in-frame clones alone and lacks a portion of them. From that table come the V and J calls and clone size; the DNA was used to work out D and trimming. The data contain roughly 2,500,000 clones, roughly 93% of them seen just once; the ten biggest clones take up 0.36%. Germline assignment: CDR1 SGHRS and CDR2 YFSETQ. This CDR3 is 15 amino acids long. Trimming stripped 6 bases from V and 7 bases from J, with 17 bases between.

This clonotype was obtained from a man between 18 and 29 years old in good health. Some clones in this sample may be carry-over from other donors' samples. This chain links TRBV5-1 with TRBJ1-6; a weak D match, TRBD1 (6 bases). The specimen was naive CD4+ T cells from PBMCs. Subset given: CD45RA+ positively selected. CDR3 bases: TGCGCCAGCAACCCTGTGGGGGCACAGAATTCACCCCTCCACTTT. This codes for CASNPVGAQNSPLHF. The full variable domain, rest sourced from reference TRBV5-1 and TRBJ1-6, is KAGVTQTPRYLIKTRGQQVTLSCSPISGHRSVSWYQQTPGQGLQFLFEYFSETQRNKGNFPGRFSGRQFSNSRSEMNVSTLELGDSALYLCASNPVGAQNSPLHFGNGTRLTVT.